This T cell receptor (beta chain) was sequenced in a study of post-analysis software for immune sequencing data. V shed 1 base and J 1 base; nucleotides not matched to a gene: 5. Germline values: CDR1 SGHTA, CDR2 FQGNSA. The CDR3 loop spans 16 amino acids. The authors incorporated unique molecular identifiers into the TCR beta cDNA libraries. TCRdb fed the PCR reads into MiXCR, producing one record per CDR3 protein. This table holds under 200,000 distinct CDR3 sequences, 35% to 40% found once. Specimen: blood, collected after autologous hematopoietic stem cell transplantation. The sequence was obtained from a girl aged 10 to 17 with multiple sclerosis. The chain combines TRBV7-2 with TRBJ2-3; 7 positions agree with TRBD2. The CDR3 DNA reads TGTGCCAGCAGCTTAGGAGGGGCGGGAGGCACAGATACGCAGTATTTT. Its translation is CASSLGGAGGTDTQYF.